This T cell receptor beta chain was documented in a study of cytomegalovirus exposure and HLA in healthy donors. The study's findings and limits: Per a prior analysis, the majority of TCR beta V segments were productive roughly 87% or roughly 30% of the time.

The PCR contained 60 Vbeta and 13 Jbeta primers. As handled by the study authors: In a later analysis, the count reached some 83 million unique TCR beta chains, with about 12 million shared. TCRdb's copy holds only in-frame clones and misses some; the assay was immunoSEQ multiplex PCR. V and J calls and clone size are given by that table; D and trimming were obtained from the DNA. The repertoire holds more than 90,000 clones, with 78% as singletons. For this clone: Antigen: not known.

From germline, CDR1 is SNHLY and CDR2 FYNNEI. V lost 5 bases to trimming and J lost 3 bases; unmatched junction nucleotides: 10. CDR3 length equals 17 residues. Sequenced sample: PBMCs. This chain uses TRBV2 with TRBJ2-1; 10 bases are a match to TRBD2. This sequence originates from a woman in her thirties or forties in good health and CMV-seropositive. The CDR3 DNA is TGTGCCAGCAGTCCCGGGGTTAGCGGGAGGTTCTACAATGAGCAGTTCTTC. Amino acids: CASSPGVSGRFYNEQFF.